Listed here are 30 T cell receptor beta chains from one sample, sequenced in a study of T cells after yellow fever vaccination. TCRdb analysed the 5' RACE reads with MiXCR anew, one entry per CDR3 protein. The sample includes 340,000 or so distinct CDR3 sequences, approximately 12% seen only once; the top ten take 3.2%. This specimen consisted of CD4+ T cells sorted from PBMCs, obtained 15 days after the yellow fever booster vaccination. Receptor source: a man younger than 35 who received the YFV17D yellow fever vaccine.

V usage is TRBV20-1 and J usage is TRBJ2-1; TRBD2 aligns across 7 bases. J gave up 3 bases and V 1 base, and 3 bases lay outside the gene matches. The CDR3 is 14 residues long. Germline CDR1 is DFQATT and CDR2 is SNEGSKA (reference sequence). CDR3 sequence: CSARAWGGYNEQFF. The DNA for the CDR3 is TGCAGTGCTAGAGCCTGGGGGGGCTACAATGAGCAGTTCTTC.

This clonotype came up a few times. The CDR3 spells CSGRENTEAFF. The CDR3 DNA sequence: TGCAGCGGCAGAGAGAACACTGAAGCTTTCTTT. This chain links TRBV29-1 with TRBJ1-1; D not certain. Germline CDR1 is SQVTM and CDR2 is ANQGSEA. V was pared by 7 bases and J by 1 base, with 7 bases between. The CDR3 is 11 amino acids.

The rearrangement uses TRBV5-1 and TRBJ2-1, with 12 bases matching TRBD2. This CDR3 is 15 amino acids long. J gave up 3 bases and V 4 bases, and 2 bases lay outside the gene matches. Germline V lookup: CDR1 SGHRS, CDR2 YFSETQ. The CDR3 coding sequence is TGCGCCAGCAGCCAGACTAGCGGGAGCTACAATGAGCAGTTCTTC. As protein: CASSQTSGSYNEQFF.

The chain employs TRBV9 and TRBJ1-2; 8 bases are a match to TRBD1. Germline assignment: CDR1 SGDLS and CDR2 YYNGEE. The ends lost 0 bases at V and 2 bases at J; junction bases unmatched: 0. The CDR3 is made up of 14 amino acids. CDR3 in amino acids: CASSVAGGNYGYTF. For the CDR3, the DNA is TGTGCCAGCAGCGTAGCAGGGGGCAACTATGGCTACACCTTC.

CDR3 in DNA: TGTGCCAGCGGGGGTAGGGGAATTCCAGATACGCAGTATTTT. It yields the protein CASGGRGIPDTQYF. The rearrangement uses TRBV6-5 and TRBJ2-3; D may be TRBD1 or TRBD2 (5 bases each). The CDR3 length is 14 residues. The germline V gene has CDR1 MNHEY and CDR2 SVGAGI. V lost 8 bases to trimming and J lost 4 bases, with 16 bases between them.

V gene TRBV7-9 combines with J gene TRBJ2-2, with D uncertain. V was shortened by 5 bases and J by 6 bases, with 22 bases between the two germline ends. This CDR3 spans 17 amino acids. Germline CDR1 SEHNR, CDR2 FQNEAQ (reference sequence). The CDR3 nucleotides read TGTGCCAGCAGCCCCGGTGCCGGGTCCAAAGCATCCGGGGAGCTGTTTTTT. It translates to CASSPGAGSKASGELFF.

This clonotype turned up a few times. The chain uses TRBV4-3 and TRBJ2-7; 9 bases line up with TRBD1. The CDR3 is made up of 16 amino acids. The trim removed 2 bases at V and 1 base at J, leaving 6 bases unmatched. The germline CDR1 and CDR2 sequences are LGHNA and YSLEER. The CDR3 DNA follows: TGCGCCAGCAGCCAATTCTATGGACAGGGGTCCTACGAGCAGTACTTC. This gives the protein CASSQFYGQGSYEQYF.

This clonotype was observed a few times. The chain joins TRBV29-1 to TRBJ2-7; 13 positions agree with TRBD2. The germline V gene encodes CDR1 SQVTM and CDR2 ANQGSEA. This CDR3 is 13 amino acids long. The V and J ends lost 6 bases and 3 bases, in that order; junction bases with no gene match: 2. CDR3 in amino acids: CSVRLAGGYEQYF. The DNA for the CDR3 is TGCAGCGTCAGACTAGCGGGGGGCTACGAGCAGTACTTC.

The chain has TRBV20-1 and TRBJ1-1; unclear D gene. Looked up from germline, CDR1 is DFQATT and CDR2 is SNEGSKA (reference sequence). The CDR3 is 13 residues long. Trimming stripped 0 bases from V and 2 bases from J, with 7 bases between. CDR3 in DNA: TGCAGTGCTAGAGATACCAAAAACACTGAAGCTTTCTTT. Its protein product is CSARDTKNTEAFF.

This clonotype was seen ten or more times. J is TRBJ2-7 and V is TRBV5-5, with 7 bases matching TRBD2. This CDR3 contains 16 residues. Germline V gives CDR1 SGHKS, CDR2 YYEKEE (reference sequence). V dropped 4 bases and J dropped 5; count of bases not matched to a gene: 15. CDR3 coding DNA: TGTGCCAGCAGCCCGACCGGGGAGGGACGTGTTCACGAGCAGTACGTC. Encoded protein: CASSPTGEGRVHEQYV.

The sample holds a few counts of this clonotype. CDR3 in DNA: TGTGCCAGCAGCTCAATGCGTGACACTGAAGCTTTCTTT. As protein: CASSSMRDTEAFF. V usage is TRBV6-1 and J usage is TRBJ1-1; D remains unclear. With 6 bases removed from V and 3 bases from J, the gap between germline ends came to 11 bases. The CDR3 covers 13 residues. The germline CDR1 and CDR2 sequences are MNHNS and SASEGT.

This chain joins TRBV7-2 and TRBJ2-5, with unresolved D. Germline CDR1 is SGHTA and CDR2 is FQGNSA. V was clipped by 7 bases and J by 4 bases, with 13 bases between them. The CDR3 loop spans 13 amino acids. The CDR3 DNA reads TGTGCCAGCACCCCCCCGTCGGCAGAGACCCAGTACTTC. As protein: CASTPPSAETQYF.

This clonotype has more than one count but fewer than ten. The chain recombines TRBV6-5 with TRBJ1-2; D gene ambiguous. Trimming took off 4 bases at V and 7 bases at J, with 13 bases between the two ends. CDR3 length equals 13 residues. Germline V gene lookup returns CDR1 MNHEY and CDR2 SVGAGI. The CDR3 region is CASSLAGPGGYTF. In nucleotides, the CDR3 is TGTGCCAGCAGTTTGGCAGGACCGGGTGGCTACACCTTC.

As concerns this clonotype: A read error may account for a junction end that differs from germline. The rearrangement uses TRBV12-3 or TRBV12-4 and TRBJ2-1; unclear D gene. The CDR3 runs to 12 residues. This chain's CDR3 is CASSGQVDEEFF. The CDR3 DNA reads as TGTGCCAGCTCCGGGCAGGTAGATGAGGAGTTCTTC.

In this sample, this clonotype turned up many times. The V call is TRBV5-1, the J call TRBJ2-3, with D possibly being TRBD2 (6 bases). The CDR3 is made up of 14 amino acids. V was clipped by 6 bases and J by 3 bases, with 14 bases between them. Germline lookup yields CDR1 SGHRS and CDR2 YFSETQ. Here the CDR3 reads CASNYGGVTDTQYF. The DNA for the CDR3 is TGCGCCAGCAATTATGGCGGGGTGACAGATACGCAGTATTTT.

This chain links TRBV12-3 or TRBV12-4 with TRBJ2-2, with D tentatively TRBD2 (6 bases). This CDR3 is 14 amino acids long. The V and J ends lost 3 bases and 7 bases respectively, with 12 bases between them. This CDR3 reads CASSLGGAYGELFF. The CDR3 DNA reads TGTGCCAGCAGTTTGGGCGGGGCGTACGGGGAGCTGTTTTTT.

This clonotype was counted ten times or more. The CDR3 sequence is CASSQGTGESPLHF. CDR3 bases: TGTGCCAGCAGCCAAGGGACAGGGGAATCACCCCTCCACTTT. The gene calls are TRBV3-1 and TRBJ1-6; 9 nucleotides match TRBD1. This CDR3 spans 14 amino acids. Germline CDR1 reads LGHDT; CDR2 reads YNNKEL (reference sequence). With V trimmed by 1 base and J by 10 bases, 2 bases remained unmatched.

Here the CDR3 DNA reads TGTGCCAGCAGTTTTAGCGGTGGCTACACCTTC. It specifies CASSFSGGYTF. The chain is built from TRBV28 and TRBJ1-2, with D unclear. The V gene lost 3 bases and the J gene lost 7 bases, with 6 bases spanning the gap. The CDR3 sequence is 11 residues long. Germline CDR1 and CDR2: MDHEN and SYDVKM.

In its sample, this clonotype was seen a few times. The chain has TRBV7-8 and TRBJ2-7; D not resolved. The CDR3 has 14 amino acids. Trimming pared 4 bases from V and 4 bases from J, leaving 14 bases between. Germline loops: CDR1 SGHVS, CDR2 FQNEAQ. In DNA form, the CDR3 reads TGTGCCAGCAGCTCCCAAGGCCGTTTATACGAGCAGTACTTC. This gives the protein CASSSQGRLYEQYF.

In this sample, this clonotype turned up a few times. The chain is built from TRBV20-1 and TRBJ2-3; D may be TRBD2 (6 bases). Germline lookup yields CDR1 DFQATT and CDR2 SNEGSKA (reference sequence). The germline V and J ends were trimmed by 4 bases and 7 bases, with 15 bases remaining between them. This CDR3 is built from 13 residues. CDR3 bases: TGCAGTGCTACCTACTTGGGGGGAAATACGCAGTATTTT. Residues: CSATYLGGNTQYF.

The chain joins TRBV6-2 or TRBV6-3 to TRBJ1-1; no definite D call. The CDR3 extends over 13 amino acids. The germline V gene encodes CDR1 MNHEY and CDR2 SVGEGT. V was cut by 7 bases and J by 5 bases, with 14 bases left in between. The CDR3 sequence is CASTSGLGTEAFF. CDR3 coding DNA: TGTGCCAGCACCTCCGGACTCGGAACTGAAGCTTTCTTT.

The chain combines TRBV7-2 with TRBJ2-3; D perhaps matches TRBD1 (6 bases). CDR3 length: 15 residues. Germline values: CDR1 SGHTA, CDR2 FQGNSA. Trimming left V 4 bases short and J 5 bases short, with 16 bases between. The CDR3 bases are TGTGCCAGCAGCTCCCATGGGGGCACTGGAGATACGCAGTATTTT. Translated, it gives CASSSHGGTGDTQYF. Full variable domain (outside the CDR3, taken from reference TRBV7-2 and TRBJ2-3): GAGVSQSPSNKVTEKGKDVELRCDPISGHTALYWYRQSLGQGLEFLIYFQGNSAPDKSGLPSDRFSAERTGGSVSTLTIQRTQQEDSAVYLCASSSHGGTGDTQYFGPGTRLTVL.

The V gene is TRBV6-5, the J gene TRBJ1-1; TRBD1 matches 8 bases. V trimming: 7 bases; J trimming: 3 bases; junction bases outside the gene matches: 1. The CDR3 covers 12 residues. Germline V gives CDR1 MNHEY, CDR2 SVGAGI. In DNA form, the CDR3 reads TGTGCCAGCACGGACAGGGACACTGAAGCTTTCTTT. Its translation: CASTDRDTEAFF.

J is TRBJ2-7 and V is TRBV5-4, with unresolved D. CDR3 length: 13 amino acids. Trimming shortened V by 4 bases and J by 4 bases, and 12 bases separated the two germline ends. Germline CDR1 and CDR2: SGHNT and YYREEE (reference sequence). The CDR3, as DNA: TGTGCCAGCAGCCGTTCGGCTGGTTACGAGCAGTACTTC. Its protein product is CASSRSAGYEQYF.

The genes are TRBV4-3 and TRBJ2-3; D is ambiguous. The CDR3 is made up of 15 amino acids. V shed 1 base and J shed 0 bases, with 8 bases lying between them. Germline assignment: CDR1 LGHNA and CDR2 YSLEER. CDR3 sequence reads: CASSQGPYSTDTQYF. DNA of the CDR3: TGCGCCAGCAGCCAAGGGCCATATAGCACAGATACGCAGTATTTT.

This chain uses TRBV12-3 or TRBV12-4 with TRBJ1-2; tentative D call: TRBD1 (5 bases). The CDR3 sequence is 15 residues long. V lost 1 base and J 7 bases, leaving 16 bases between the germline ends. The CDR3 loop reads CASSLGGRGLGGYTF. In DNA form, the CDR3 reads TGTGCCAGCAGTTTAGGTGGTAGGGGACTCGGTGGCTACACCTTC.

The chain recombines TRBV7-2 with TRBJ1-1; D remains unclear. Germline CDR1 is SGHTA and CDR2 is FQGNSA. The CDR3 totals 14 residues. V was pared by 3 bases and J by 3 bases, with 11 bases between. CDR3 sequence: CASSFTAGHTEAFF. In nucleotides, the CDR3 is TGTGCCAGCAGCTTCACAGCTGGCCACACTGAAGCTTTCTTT.

In DNA form, the CDR3 reads TGTGCCAGCAGTTATGCGGGGGGATGCACAGATACGCAGTATTTT. Encoded protein: CASSYAGGCTDTQYF. The chain links TRBV6-9 to TRBJ2-3; 8 bases match TRBD2. Per the germline V gene, CDR1 is MNHGY and CDR2 is SVAAGI. The CDR3 length is 15 residues. V trimming: 2 bases; J trimming: 1 base; junction bases outside the gene matches: 2.

There are a few counts of this clonotype. The chain employs TRBV6-2 or TRBV6-3 and TRBJ1-2; D uncertain. Germline loops: CDR1 MNHEY, CDR2 SVGEGT. The CDR3 length is 14 residues. Deletions cut 0 bases from V and 4 bases from J, with 9 bases between. As DNA, the CDR3 is TGTGCCAGCAGTTACTCCCACGGGGTCTATGGCTACACCTTC. Protein sequence: CASSYSHGVYGYTF.

The chain joins TRBV5-6 to TRBJ2-3, with 12 bases identical to TRBD2. V lost 1 base and J lost 5; bases outside the gene matches: 2. The CDR3 length is 15 residues. Germline V gene data show CDR1 as SGHDT and CDR2 as YYEEEE. In DNA, the CDR3 is TGTGCCAGCAGCTTGACTAGCGGGGGGATAGATACGCAGTATTTT. This encodes CASSLTSGGIDTQYF.